The 18 T cell receptor beta chains below were found in one sample sequenced in a study of early T cells in non-severe SARS-CoV-2 infection. TCRdb re-called the 5' RACE reads through MiXCR, storing one row per CDR3 protein. The table has 80,000 or so distinct CDR3 sequences, around 6% seen once. The source material was whole blood. The origin of the receptors is an adult who was a healthcare worker with PCR-confirmed SARS-CoV-2 infection or an uninfected control (not recorded which).

On this clonotype: This may stem from a read error, because a much larger clone lies one nucleotide away. V gene TRBV15 combines with J gene TRBJ1-5; D possibly corresponds to TRBD1 (5 bases). Between the trimmed V and J ends, which lost 4 bases and 0 bases, there was a span of 7 bases. Germline CDR1 reads LNHNV; CDR2 reads YYDKDF (reference sequence). The CDR3 runs to 14 residues. In DNA form, the CDR3 reads TGTGCCACCAGCAAGACAGTTAGCAATCAGCCCCAGCATTTT. Amino acid sequence: CATSKTVSNQPQHF.

There are many counts of this clonotype. The chain joins TRBV7-9 to TRBJ1-1; D ambiguous. V dropped 6 bases and J dropped 3 bases, with 8 bases sitting between them. The CDR3 extends over 12 amino acids. CDR1 is SEHNR and CDR2 is FQNEAQ in the germline V gene (reference sequence). The chain's CDR3 is CASRWGDTEAFF. The CDR3 region has the DNA TGTGCCAGCAGATGGGGAGACACTGAAGCTTTCTTT.

This clonotype was detected only a few times. This chain connects TRBV7-6 to TRBJ1-1; D gene ambiguous. From germline, CDR1 is SGHVS and CDR2 FNYEAQ. The CDR3 covers 15 residues. Trimming removed 3 bases at V and 0 bases at J, with 11 bases between. The CDR3, as DNA: TGTGCCAGCAGCTTCAGGTCTGGATTGAACACTGAAGCTTTCTTT. As protein: CASSFRSGLNTEAFF.

Many counts were recorded for this clonotype. V is TRBV11-2 and J is TRBJ2-1; 9 nucleotides align to TRBD2. Trimming at V came to 0 bases and at J to 7 bases, leaving 10 bases not matched to a gene. From germline, CDR1 is SGHAT and CDR2 FQNNGV. The CDR3 has 17 amino acids. CDR3 DNA: TGTGCCAGCAGCTTAGATCGAATAGTGACTAGCGGTAATGAGCAGTTCTTC. Amino acid sequence: CASSLDRIVTSGNEQFF. The complete variable domain, with remaining parts taken from reference TRBV11-2 and TRBJ2-1, reads EAGVAQSPRYKIIEKRQSVAFWCNPISGHATLYWYQQILGQGPKLLIQFQNNGVVDDSQLPKDRFSAERLKGVDSTLKIQPAKLEDSAVYLCASSLDRIVTSGNEQFFGPGTRLTVL.

This clonotype was counted at least ten times. The chain uses TRBV7-2 and TRBJ2-7; 10 positions match TRBD1. Germline V gene data show CDR1 as SGHTA and CDR2 as FQGNSA. Trimming took 3 bases from V and 4 from J; bases not matched to a gene: 3. The CDR3 extends over 14 amino acids. The CDR3 sequence: CASSFAGQGYEQYF. The CDR3 coding sequence is TGTGCCAGCAGCTTTGCGGGACAGGGGTACGAGCAGTACTTC.

The rearrangement links TRBV28 to TRBJ2-1; tentative D call: TRBD1 (6 bases). V lost 8 bases, J lost 1 base, and 21 bases lay in between. Germline CDR1 and CDR2: MDHEN and SYDVKM. The CDR3 is made up of 17 amino acids. The CDR3 loop reads CASCPDVGQRSYNEQFF. Here the CDR3 DNA reads TGTGCCAGCTGTCCGGATGTTGGACAGAGATCCTACAATGAGCAGTTCTTC.

This clonotype occurred many times. This chain links TRBV29-1 with TRBJ2-3; D unresolved. The CDR3 extends over 13 amino acids. V was trimmed by 3 bases and J by 0 bases, leaving 7 bases between them. Germline CDR1 reads SQVTM; CDR2 reads ANQGSEA. CDR3 in amino acids: CSVDTPSTDTQYF. For the CDR3, the DNA is TGCAGCGTTGACACTCCTAGCACAGATACGCAGTATTTT.

This clonotype was observed at least ten times. The chain joins TRBV21-1 to TRBJ2-7; the DNA was not used to check the table's D call, TRBD1. TRBV21-1 is annotated as a pseudogene. This CDR3 region has 14 residues. This CDR3 reads CASSKQGISYEQYF. The CDR3 DNA reads TGTGCCAGCAGCAAGCAGGGTATCTCCTACGAGCAGTACTTC.

The CDR3 loop reads CASSFSTGGSSPLHF. CDR3 sequence (DNA): TGTGCCAGCAGCTTCTCGACAGGGGGAAGTTCACCCCTCCACTTT. This chain uses TRBV7-2 with TRBJ1-6; 9 nucleotides agree with TRBD1. With 3 bases clipped from V and 9 bases from J, the junction kept 6 bases outside the gene matches. CDR3 length equals 15 residues. Germline V gives CDR1 SGHTA, CDR2 FQGNSA. Full variable domain (missing parts from reference TRBV7-2 and TRBJ1-6): GAGVSQSPSNKVTEKGKDVELRCDPISGHTALYWYRQSLGQGLEFLIYFQGNSAPDKSGLPSDRFSAERTGGSVSTLTIQRTQQEDSAVYLCASSFSTGGSSPLHFGNGTRLTVT.

V and J are TRBV12-3 or TRBV12-4 and TRBJ2-2; 8 positions match TRBD1. V was pared by 7 bases and J by 1 base, with 5 bases of the junction left unmatched. There are 15 residues in the CDR3. The CDR3 region is CASKDRGLNTGELFF. The DNA of the CDR3 is TGTGCCAGCAAAGACAGGGGCCTGAACACCGGGGAGCTGTTTTTT.

This clonotype was picked up many times. The gene calls are TRBV7-2 and TRBJ2-5, with D perhaps TRBD1 (5 bases). V was trimmed by 1 base and J by 4 bases, leaving 16 bases between them. Germline V lookup: CDR1 SGHTA, CDR2 FQGNSA. The CDR3 covers 16 residues. CDR3 in amino acids: CASSLGAGQTGETQYF. The CDR3 DNA is TGTGCCAGCAGCTTAGGAGCAGGGCAGACGGGAGAGACCCAGTACTTC. Full variable domain (missing parts from reference TRBV7-2 and TRBJ2-5): GAGVSQSPSNKVTEKGKDVELRCDPISGHTALYWYRQSLGQGLEFLIYFQGNSAPDKSGLPSDRFSAERTGGSVSTLTIQRTQQEDSAVYLCASSLGAGQTGETQYFGPGTRLLVL.

Only a few counts were recorded for this clonotype. This sequence joins TRBV29-1 and TRBJ1-4; 7 nucleotides line up with TRBD1. The J segment lost 8 bases and the V segment lost 6 bases, leaving 9 bases of the junction unmatched. Per germline, CDR1 SQVTM and CDR2 ANQGSEA. The CDR3 covers 13 residues. CDR3 sequence (DNA): TGCAGCGTAGCGGATAGGGGACAGGAAAAACTGTTTTTT. This gives the protein CSVADRGQEKLFF.

This clonotype showed up just a few times. This rearrangement joins TRBV20-1 to TRBJ2-5; either TRBD1 or TRBD2 may fit D (5 bases each). CDR1 is DFQATT and CDR2 is SNEGSKA in the germline V gene (reference sequence). The CDR3 extends over 13 amino acids. V lost 0 bases and J lost 9, with 14 bases in between. The DNA for the CDR3 is TGCAGTGCTAGAGATCCGGGGCCTGAGGCCCAGTACTTC. Its protein product is CSARDPGPEAQYF.

This clonotype has only a few counts. V and J are TRBV20-1 and TRBJ1-1, with D unclear. CDR1 DFQATT and CDR2 SNEGSKA come from the germline V gene (reference sequence). The length of the CDR3 is 13 residues. V was clipped by 0 bases and J by 0 bases, with 5 bases between them. The CDR3 spells CSARDQMNTEAFF. Here the CDR3 DNA reads TGCAGTGCTAGAGATCAGATGAACACTGAAGCTTTCTTT.

CDR3: CSAIDGRSSTDTQYF. Written as DNA, the CDR3 is TGCAGTGCTATCGATGGGCGGAGTAGCACAGATACGCAGTATTTT. The chain is built from TRBV20-1 and TRBJ2-3; the D is unclear. Germline-derived CDR1 and CDR2 are DFQATT and SNEGSKA (reference sequence). CDR3 length equals 15 residues. V was pared by 4 bases and J by 0 bases, with 14 bases between.

A word on this clonotype: It is unclear where the CDR3 begins or ends on the DNA, so no DNA is shown, and the CDR3 is as TCRdb lists it. The chain carries TRBV21-1 and TRBJ2-2; the table calls TRBD1, which could not be checked here. TRBV21-1 is deemed a pseudogene. A total of 17 residues make up the CDR3, ends included. This CDR3 reads CASSHPGQYRTPGSCFF.

This clonotype was seen just once. The chain combines TRBV5-4 with TRBJ2-5; D gene ambiguous. V shed 1 base and J shed 11 bases, with 12 bases lying between them. This CDR3 is built from 12 residues. In germline, CDR1 is SGHNT, CDR2 YYREEE (reference sequence). CDR3 sequence: CASSLWGEAQYF. CDR3 sequence (DNA): TGTGCCAGCAGCTTGTGGGGTGAGGCACAGTACTTC.

At least ten counts were recorded for this clonotype. The chain combines TRBV28 with TRBJ1-5; 8 bases map to TRBD1. Germline V gene lookup returns CDR1 MDHEN and CDR2 SYDVKM. V lost 7 bases to trimming and J lost 1 base; unmatched junction nucleotides: 6. This CDR3 has 15 amino acids. The CDR3 sequence is CASIGDRGSNQPQHF. The CDR3, as DNA: TGTGCCAGCATCGGCGACAGGGGCAGCAATCAGCCCCAGCATTTT.